Here is one TCR beta chain with its context. The antigen is not known. At a deep level, the assay was run. In the study's own analysis: From ImmunoSEQ came sequences covering only the junction and carrying no quality scores, so filtering differed. TCRdb's table, derived via immunoSEQ multiplex PCR, lists solely in-frame clones and lacks some. V, J and clone size reflect that table, while D and trimming were determined from the DNA. This sample has some 1,100,000 clones, with about 80% found just once. Trimming took 0 bases from V and 7 from J, leaving 9 bases between them. The CDR3 runs to 14 residues. Per germline, CDR1 LNHNV and CDR2 YYDKDF (reference sequence). These data originate in a study of shared clonotypes between healthy human individuals. For the study at large: The study used three CD4 naive, three CD4 memory, two CD8 naive and one CD8 memory plate per donor. General observations from the study: Large sequencing depth failed to make sorted-subset sequencing complete, rarefaction showed.

This sequence joins TRBV15 and TRBJ2-2, with a tentative D call TRBD2 (5 bases). The source is a man aged 18 to 35 in good health. Some clones in this sample may be carry-over from other donors' samples. Material: memory CD4+ T cells from PBMCs. Regarding subset: CD45RA-negative fraction. CDR3 bases: TGTGCCACCAGCAGAGATACACGGGGCGGGGAGCTGTTTTTT. The encoded protein is CATSRDTRGGELFF.